The 27 T cell receptor beta chains presented below share a single source sample, sequenced in a study of long-term antiretroviral therapy in people with HIV. Samples were assayed with immunoSEQ v3.0 at survey level. Profiling relied on immunoSEQ multiplex PCR, and the TCRdb table lists in-frame clones only, not all of them. The sample lists 20,000 to 25,000 clones, around 86% seen once, with roughly 3.5% in the top ten. The sequences come from unsorted PBMCs, collected 1.9 years after starting antiretroviral therapy. The receptors were sampled from a woman in her twenties or thirties with HIV.

V and J are TRBV7-8 and TRBJ1-2; D remains unclear. V was shortened by 2 bases and J by 6 bases, with 10 bases between the two germline ends. The CDR3 consists of 13 residues. Germline values: CDR1 SGHVS, CDR2 FQNEAQ. CDR3 protein: CASSLNGVDGYTF. The CDR3 nucleotides read TGTGCCAGCAGCTTAAACGGGGTGGATGGCTACACCTTC.

The chain recombines TRBV18 with TRBJ2-3, with D possibly matching TRBD2 (6 bases). Per the germline V gene, CDR1 is KGHSH and CDR2 is LQKENI. V was cut by 3 bases and J by 2 bases, with 6 bases left in between. This CDR3 has 13 amino acids. In DNA form, the CDR3 reads TGTGCCAGCTCACCGCGGGACACAGATACGCAGTATTTT. As protein: CASSPRDTDTQYF.

Here the CDR3 DNA reads TGCAGCTGCCGGGAAAGGGACAGTTTAATGAACACTGAAGCTTTCTTT. This translates into CSCRERDSLMNTEAFF. The chain uses TRBV29-1 and TRBJ1-1; 7 nucleotides line up with TRBD1. Trimming cost V 8 bases and J 0 bases; bases outside gene matches: 15. Germline V gene lookup returns CDR1 SQVTM and CDR2 ANQGSEA. The length of the CDR3 is 16 residues.

The chain combines TRBV18 with TRBJ1-3; TRBD1 aligns across 7 bases. Germline values: CDR1 KGHSH, CDR2 LQKENI. The CDR3 extends over 15 amino acids. V was clipped by 6 bases and J by 2 bases; unmatched bases: 7. CDR3 region: CASSNSGTAGNTIYF. CDR3 bases: TGTGCCAGCTCTAATTCCGGGACAGCTGGAAACACCATATATTTT. Variable domain in full (rest from reference TRBV18 and TRBJ1-3): NAGVMQNPRHLVRRRGQEARLRCSPMKGHSHVYWYRQLPEEGLKFMVYLQKENIIDESGMPKERFSAEFPKEGPSILRIQQVVRGDSAAYFCASSNSGTAGNTIYFGEGSWLTVV.

The chain recombines TRBV5-1 with TRBJ1-1; TRBD1 matches 8 bases. The germline V gene encodes CDR1 SGHRS and CDR2 YFSETQ. V gave up 4 bases and J gave up 3 bases; unmatched junction bases: 11. CDR3 length equals 16 residues. The CDR3 nucleotides are TGCGCCAGCAGCCTGGGTGCAGGGGGCTGGGACACTGAAGCTTTCTTT. Translating it yields CASSLGAGGWDTEAFF.

The V and J genes are TRBV5-1 and TRBJ1-1, with a possible D match to TRBD1 (5 bases). Per germline, CDR1 SGHRS and CDR2 YFSETQ. V was trimmed by 5 bases and J by 1 base, leaving 9 bases between them. This CDR3 is built from 13 residues. CDR3 sequence: CASRSGQNTEAFF. CDR3 DNA sequence: TGCGCCAGCAGGTCTGGACAGAACACTGAAGCTTTCTTT. The complete variable domain, with remaining parts taken from reference TRBV5-1 and TRBJ1-1, reads KAGVTQTPRYLIKTRGQQVTLSCSPISGHRSVSWYQQTPGQGLQFLFEYFSETQRNKGNFPGRFSGRQFSNSRSEMNVSTLELGDSALYLCASRSGQNTEAFFGQGTRLTVV.

The CDR3 reads CAISDMAGDPYGYTF. The CDR3 nucleotides read TGTGCCATCAGTGATATGGCAGGGGATCCCTATGGCTACACCTTC. The chain is built from TRBV10-3 and TRBJ1-2; weak D call: TRBD1 (6 bases). Germline V gene sequence: CDR1 ENHRY, CDR2 SYGVKD. The V end lost 3 bases, the J end lost 4 bases, and 15 bases lay between the germline ends. The CDR3 sequence is 15 residues long.

V is TRBV9 and J is TRBJ2-2, with D tentatively TRBD2 (6 bases). Germline-derived CDR1 and CDR2 are SGDLS and YYNGEE. V dropped 7 bases and J dropped 4 bases, with 14 bases sitting between them. CDR3 size: 14 residues. Written as DNA, the CDR3 is TGTGCCAGCGGCGCGGGGTGGGGCACCGGGGAGCTGTTTTTT. This translates into CASGAGWGTGELFF.

The chain uses TRBV2 and TRBJ1-1; D uncertain. V was pared by 6 bases and J by 2 bases, with 10 bases between. The CDR3 has 13 amino acids. Germline V gene sequence: CDR1 SNHLY, CDR2 FYNNEI. Here the CDR3 reads CASRTKDNTEAFF. As DNA, the CDR3 is TGTGCCAGCAGGACGAAGGACAACACTGAAGCTTTCTTT.

The chain uses TRBV7-2 and TRBJ2-7; 10 nucleotides agree with TRBD1. The CDR3 is 14 residues long. The trim removed 5 bases at V and 1 base at J, leaving 2 bases unmatched. Germline-derived CDR1 and CDR2 are SGHTA and FQGNSA. The CDR3 region is CASSGDRGSYEQYF. The CDR3 bases are TGTGCCAGCAGCGGGGACAGGGGATCCTACGAGCAGTACTTC.

V gene TRBV19 combines with J gene TRBJ1-1; 7 bases fit TRBD1. With V trimmed by 3 bases and J by 4 bases, 8 bases remained unmatched. The CDR3 spans 15 residues. The germline CDR1 and CDR2 sequences are LNHDA and SQIVND (reference sequence). DNA of the CDR3: TGTGCCAGTAGTATTCTTCTACAGGGGCCCACTGAAGCTTTCTTT. Its protein product is CASSILLQGPTEAFF.

This clone occurred a few times. V gene TRBV6-1 combines with J gene TRBJ2-7; 9 bases align to TRBD1. The germline V gene encodes CDR1 MNHNS and CDR2 SASEGT. The CDR3 runs to 13 residues. V lost 8 bases to trimming and J lost 4 bases; unmatched junction nucleotides: 6. The CDR3 DNA is TGTGCCAGCGGGGGACAGGGCCTTTACGAGCAGTACGTC. It encodes CASGGQGLYEQYV.

Here the CDR3 reads CASSQGSPYEQYV. The CDR3 DNA is TGTGCCAGCAGCCAGGGGAGTCCCTACGAGCAGTACGTC. The V gene is TRBV7-8, the J gene TRBJ2-7; tentative D call: TRBD1 (6 bases). The ends were cut back, 5 bases at V and 2 bases at J, with 10 bases in the middle. Germline CDR1 SGHVS, CDR2 FQNEAQ. This CDR3 spans 13 amino acids.

This clone was observed a few times. This chain joins TRBV6-5 and TRBJ2-1; D remains unclear. Trimming removed 2 bases from V and 5 bases from J, with 10 bases in between. The CDR3 is made up of 14 amino acids. The V gene's germline CDR1 is MNHEY and CDR2 SVGAGI. The CDR3 DNA is TGTGCCAGCAGTTACGCCGCCGGCCACAATGAGCAGTTCTTC. Amino acid sequence: CASSYAAGHNEQFF.

The chain combines TRBV30 with TRBJ1-3, with TRBD1 matching 7 bases. This CDR3 has 15 residues. V shed 3 bases and J 2 bases; nucleotides not matched to a gene: 7. Germline V gene lookup returns CDR1 GTSNPN and CDR2 SVGIG (reference sequence). CDR3: CAWSTGTVAGNTIYF. CDR3 sequence (DNA): TGTGCCTGGAGCACCGGGACAGTGGCTGGAAACACCATATATTTT.

The rearrangement links TRBV11-2 to TRBJ2-7; D perhaps matches TRBD1 (6 bases). Germline-derived CDR1 and CDR2 are SGHAT and FQNNGV. The ends were cut back, 2 bases at V and 2 bases at J, with 13 bases in the middle. The CDR3 runs to 15 residues. This chain's CDR3 is CASSLNQQGAYEQYV. CDR3 sequence (DNA): TGTGCCAGCAGCTTAAACCAACAGGGAGCCTACGAGCAGTACGTC.

The chain has TRBV30 and TRBJ1-1; D might be TRBD1 (5 bases). The length of the CDR3 is 13 residues. CDR1 is GTSNPN and CDR2 is SVGIG in the germline V gene (reference sequence). V lost 0 bases and J 3 bases, leaving 8 bases between the germline ends. The CDR3: CAWSVQAYTEAFF. For the CDR3, the DNA is TGTGCCTGGAGTGTACAGGCGTACACTGAAGCTTTCTTT. The full variable domain, in which reference TRBV30 and TRBJ1-1 provide the parts outside the CDR3, is SQTIHQWPATLVQPVGSPLSLECTVEGTSNPNLYWYRQAAGRGLQLLFYSVGIGQISSEVPQNLSASRPQDRQFILSSKKLLLSDSGFYLCAWSVQAYTEAFFGQGTRLTVV.

The CDR3 DNA follows: TGTGCCGGCCGGCAGGGGTTTGGGGAAAAACTGTTTTTT. This gives the protein CAGRQGFGEKLFF. The chain combines TRBV2 with TRBJ1-4; a weak D match, TRBD1 (6 bases). The CDR3 consists of 13 residues. The germline V gene has CDR1 SNHLY and CDR2 FYNNEI. Deletions cut 11 bases from V and 8 bases from J, with 18 bases between.

This clone was seen only a few times. The chain is built from TRBV6-1 and TRBJ1-3; D may be TRBD1 (6 bases). Germline CDR1 is MNHNS and CDR2 is SASEGT. CDR3 length: 17 amino acids. V gave up 1 base and J gave up 3 bases, with 16 bases separating them. This CDR3 reads CASSEVITGQLGNTIYF. The CDR3 coding sequence is TGTGCCAGCAGTGAAGTGATCACGGGACAACTTGGAAACACCATATATTTT.

The chain recombines TRBV27 with TRBJ2-3; TRBD1 agrees at 7 bases. Germline loops: CDR1 MNHEY, CDR2 SMNVEV (reference sequence). V was clipped by 5 bases and J by 1 base; unmatched bases: 12. There are 17 residues in the CDR3. The DNA for the CDR3 is TGTGCCAGCAGTCCCATAGACAGGGCATGGGGCACAGATACGCAGTATTTT. Its translation: CASSPIDRAWGTDTQYF.

The J gene is TRBJ1-2, the V gene TRBV9, with a tentative D call TRBD1 (5 bases). With 0 bases removed from V and 8 bases from J, the gap between germline ends came to 8 bases. CDR3 length equals 12 residues. The germline CDR1 and CDR2 sequences are SGDLS and YYNGEE. The CDR3 spells CASSVGDGGYTF. DNA of the CDR3: TGTGCCAGCAGCGTAGGGGACGGGGGCTACACCTTC.

The chain links TRBV7-9 to TRBJ1-1, with TRBD1 matching 7 bases. CDR3 length: 15 amino acids. J gave up 4 bases and V 3 bases, and 8 bases lay outside the gene matches. Germline CDR1 and CDR2: SEHNR and FQNEAQ (reference sequence). CDR3 sequence: CASSLRGQLGTEAFF. The CDR3 nucleotides are TGTGCCAGCAGCTTGAGGGGACAGCTAGGCACTGAAGCTTTCTTT.

The V call is TRBV6-1, the J call TRBJ1-1; no clear D. Germline CDR1 and CDR2: MNHNS and SASEGT. CDR3 length: 15 amino acids. Trimming took off 7 bases at V and 0 bases at J, with 15 bases between the two ends. DNA of the CDR3: TGTGCCAGCATTGTAACCGCCTTCATGAACACTGAAGCTTTCTTT. Residues: CASIVTAFMNTEAFF.

This chain links TRBV30 with TRBJ2-1; TRBD2 matches at 11 bases. With V trimmed by 2 bases and J by 14 bases, 8 bases remained unmatched. Per the germline V gene, CDR1 is GTSNPN and CDR2 is SVGIG (reference sequence). The CDR3 is made up of 13 amino acids. CDR3 sequence: CAWSRSGGAEEFF. CDR3 sequence (DNA): TGTGCCTGGAGTCGTAGCGGGGGGGCCGAGGAGTTCTTC.

The chain combines TRBV15 with TRBJ2-2; D is uncertain. The V end was cut by 0 bases, the J end by 1 base, with 6 bases between. The germline gives CDR1 LNHNV, CDR2 YYDKDF (reference sequence). CDR3 size: 15 residues. The CDR3 spells CATSRDYVNTGELFF. The CDR3 coding sequence is TGTGCCACCAGCAGAGATTACGTGAACACCGGGGAGCTGTTTTTT. The full variable domain, with the rest looked up from reference TRBV15 and TRBJ2-2, is DAMVIQNPRYQVTQFGKPVTLSCSQTLNHNVMYWYQQKSSQAPKLLFHYYDKDFNNEADTPDNFQSRRPNTSFCFLDIRSPGLGDTAMYLCATSRDYVNTGELFFGEGSRLTVL.

This sequence joins TRBV19 and TRBJ2-2; D may be TRBD1 (5 bases). CDR1 and CDR2 (germline): LNHDA, SQIVND (reference sequence). V shed 7 bases and J shed 2 bases, with 14 bases lying between them. The CDR3 totals 15 residues. Here the CDR3 reads CASTDSSLNTGELFF. The CDR3 DNA sequence: TGTGCCAGTACCGACAGTTCTCTAAACACCGGGGAGCTGTTTTTT.

This sequence joins TRBV19 and TRBJ2-1, with 8 bases lining up with TRBD1. This CDR3 has 15 amino acids. Trimming at V came to 6 bases and at J to 3 bases, leaving 7 bases not matched to a gene. Germline lookup yields CDR1 LNHDA and CDR2 SQIVND (reference sequence). Written as DNA, the CDR3 is TGTGCCAGTAGGAAGACAGGGGTTTTCTACAATGAGCAGTTCTTC. Its translation: CASRKTGVFYNEQFF. Looking up the rest from reference TRBV19 and TRBJ2-1 gives the full variable domain: DGGITQSPKYLFRKEGQNVTLSCEQNLNHDAMYWYRQDPGQGLRLIYYSQIVNDFQKGDIAEGYSVSREKKESFPLTVTSAQKNPTAFYLCASRKTGVFYNEQFFGPGTRLTVL.